This record looks at one TCR beta chain sequence and its context. In the PCR, 60 Vbeta and 13 Jbeta primers were used. TCRdb's table, derived via immunoSEQ multiplex PCR, lists solely in-frame clones and lacks some. The top ten hold about 3.8% of the sample, which has 160,000 or so clones, 70% to 85% seen once. This sample is part of a study of cytomegalovirus exposure and HLA in healthy donors. From germline, CDR1 is MNHEY and CDR2 SVGAGI. The CDR3 spans 14 residues. V lost 2 bases, J lost 7 bases, and 6 bases stayed unmatched. This sequence originates from a man aged 25 to 45 in good health and CMV-seropositive. The J gene is TRBJ2-3, the V gene TRBV6-5; 7 bases agree with TRBD2. Sequencing was done on a sample of PBMCs. DNA for the CDR3: TGTGCCAGCAGTTACGGGAGGGGTAGGCATACGCAGTATTTT. It encodes CASSYGRGRHTQYF.